Shown below are 22 T cell receptor beta chains from a single sample sequenced in a study of control samples from healthy donors and cancer patients. Profiled with immunoSEQ multiplex PCR; TCRdb holds only in-frame clones, not every one. The sample contains approximately 190,000 clones, roughly nine tenths of which appear only once. Sequenced sample: blood. Receptor source: a man aged 25 to 45 in good health.

This clone was seen only once. The chain links TRBV11-2 to TRBJ1-1; D gene unclear. The V gene lost 2 bases and the J gene lost 10 bases, with 11 bases spanning the gap. The length of the CDR3 is 12 residues. CDR1 and CDR2 (germline): SGHAT, FQNNGV. The DNA for the CDR3 is TGTGCCAGCAGCTTACAACGCGGCTTAGCTTTCTTT. Encoded protein: CASSLQRGLAFF.

The chain couples TRBV10-2 to TRBJ1-1; 9 positions match TRBD1. V trimming: 5 bases; J trimming: 7 bases; junction bases outside the gene matches: 2. The length of the CDR3 is 12 residues. From germline, CDR1 is WSHSY and CDR2 SAAADI. The chain's CDR3 is CASSRGQGEAFF. DNA for the CDR3: TGCGCCAGCAGTCGGGGACAGGGTGAAGCTTTCTTT.

This chain uses TRBV7-3 with TRBJ2-1; 8 bases agree with TRBD2. V lost 3 bases to trimming and J lost 3 bases; unmatched junction nucleotides: 4. This CDR3 region has 15 residues. Germline V CDR1 and CDR2: SGHTA, FQGTGA. CDR3 sequence: CASSFLAGNYNEQFF. The CDR3 DNA is TGTGCCAGCAGCTTCTTAGCGGGGAACTACAATGAGCAGTTCTTC.

V gene TRBV3-1 (or the pseudogene TRBV3-2) combines with J gene TRBJ1-5; no clear D gene. The CDR3 extends over 14 amino acids. V was clipped by 4 bases and J by 9 bases, with 16 bases between them. The germline V gene encodes CDR1 LGHDT and CDR2 YNNKEL (reference sequence). The DNA for the CDR3 is TGTGCCAGCAGCCTCCGACGGGGTTTGTCGCCCCAGCATTTT. It specifies CASSLRRGLSPQHF.

This chain links TRBV11-2 with TRBJ2-6; D uncertain. This CDR3 has 15 amino acids. Trimming stripped 5 bases from V and 2 bases from J, with 10 bases between. CDR1 SGHAT and CDR2 FQNNGV come from the germline V gene. CDR3 protein: CASSPSVAGANVLTF. As DNA, the CDR3 is TGTGCCAGCAGCCCGAGCGTGGCTGGGGCCAACGTCCTGACTTTC. The full variable domain, with the rest looked up from reference TRBV11-2 and TRBJ2-6, is EAGVAQSPRYKIIEKRQSVAFWCNPISGHATLYWYQQILGQGPKLLIQFQNNGVVDDSQLPKDRFSAERLKGVDSTLKIQPAKLEDSAVYLCASSPSVAGANVLTFGAGSRLTVL.

The genes are TRBV14 and TRBJ1-1; maybe TRBD1 (5 bases). Germline CDR1 SGHDN, CDR2 FVKESK. Between the trimmed V and J ends, which lost 11 bases and 5 bases, there was a span of 12 bases. This CDR3 is 11 amino acids long. CDR3 residues: CAVNRGTEAFF. The CDR3 DNA reads TGTGCCGTTAATCGGGGGACTGAAGCTTTCTTT. Combining the CDR3 with reference TRBV14 and TRBJ1-1 gives the whole variable domain EAGVTQFPSHSVIEKGQTVTLRCDPISGHDNLYWYRRVMGKEIKFLLHFVKESKQDESGMPNNRFLAERTGGTYSTLKVQPAELEDSGVYFCAVNRGTEAFFGQGTRLTVV.

The chain combines TRBV4-1 with TRBJ1-1; no clear D. This CDR3 has 16 residues. Germline V gene lookup returns CDR1 MGHRA and CDR2 YSYEKL. V was trimmed by 1 base and J by 0 bases, leaving 12 bases between them. The CDR3 is CASSQGNPNMNTEAFF. The CDR3, as DNA: TGCGCCAGCAGCCAAGGTAATCCAAACATGAACACTGAAGCTTTCTTT.

The genes are TRBV9 and TRBJ2-3; weak D call: TRBD2 (6 bases). The germline CDR1 and CDR2 sequences are SGDLS and YYNGEE. The CDR3 has 16 residues. Trimming stripped 4 bases from V and 1 base from J, with 16 bases between. The CDR3 coding sequence is TGTGCCAGCAGCAGGTTGGAGGGTTGGGGCACAGATACGCAGTATTTT. This translates into CASSRLEGWGTDTQYF.

The gene calls are TRBV21-1 and TRBJ2-7. TRBV21-1 is classified as a pseudogene. CDR3 length: 16 amino acids. The CDR3 sequence: CASSKENWKPYYEQYF. DNA for the CDR3: TGTGCCAGCAGCAAAGAAAACTGGAAACCTTACTACGAGCAGTACTTC.

This sequence joins TRBV7-9 and TRBJ1-6; D is unclear. Germline V gene data show CDR1 as SEHNR and CDR2 as FQNEAQ (reference sequence). The CDR3 has 14 residues. V lost 3 bases to trimming and J lost 10 bases, with 13 bases between them. The CDR3 DNA follows: TGTGCCAGCAGCTTTCGGGGAAGTGGGTCACCCCTCCACTTT. This encodes CASSFRGSGSPLHF.

V usage is TRBV6-5 and J usage is TRBJ2-7; a weak D match, TRBD2 (6 bases). Trimming stripped 7 bases from V and 5 bases from J, with 15 bases between. CDR1 MNHEY and CDR2 SVGAGI come from the germline V gene. The CDR3 has 13 residues. The CDR3 nucleotides are TGTGCCAGCACGACTCCATGGGGGGACGAGCAGTACTTC. Its protein product is CASTTPWGDEQYF.

This clone was detected many times. The chain has TRBV19 and TRBJ2-1, with 7 bases lining up with TRBD1. CDR3 size: 18 residues. From germline, CDR1 is LNHDA and CDR2 SQIVND (reference sequence). V shed 3 bases, J shed 6 bases, and the junction held 17 bases outside the gene matches. For the CDR3, the DNA is TGTGCCAGTAGTATCAGGGGGTCTACAGGGTCGACGGGCAATGAGCAGTTCTTC. Amino acid sequence: CASSIRGSTGSTGNEQFF.

The chain has TRBV27 and TRBJ1-2, with D tentatively TRBD1 (5 bases). From germline, CDR1 is MNHEY and CDR2 SMNVEV (reference sequence). The CDR3 has 13 amino acids. The V end was cut by 5 bases, the J end by 2 bases, with 9 bases between. The CDR3 here is CASSGTENYGYTF. In DNA form, the CDR3 reads TGTGCCAGCAGTGGGACGGAAAACTATGGCTACACCTTC.

The chain recombines TRBV29-1 with TRBJ2-3; no firm D call. Germline V gene data show CDR1 as SQVTM and CDR2 as ANQGSEA. This CDR3 is built from 11 residues. CDR3 in amino acids: CTTALWDTQYF. CDR3 nucleotide sequence: TGCACCACGGCGCTGTGGGATACGCAGTATTTT.

This sequence joins TRBV18 and TRBJ2-7; the D is unclear. The CDR3 spans 15 residues. Germline CDR1 reads KGHSH; CDR2 reads LQKENI. The V gene lost 1 base and the J gene lost 3 bases, with 13 bases spanning the gap. The CDR3, as DNA: TGTGCCAGCTCACCACGACACGCGGCCGACTACGAGCAGTACTTC. Its protein product is CASSPRHAADYEQYF.

V is TRBV29-1 and J is TRBJ1-4, with D uncertain. Trimming removed 6 bases from V and 5 bases from J, with 19 bases in between. This CDR3 comprises 15 residues. The germline V gene encodes CDR1 SQVTM and CDR2 ANQGSEA. In DNA form, the CDR3 reads TGCAGCGTAAGCCTCCCTCCGGATAGAAATGAAAAACTGTTTTTT. This translates into CSVSLPPDRNEKLFF.

The CDR3 protein is CASIPLKLEAFF. The CDR3 DNA reads TGTGCCAGCATCCCCTTAAAATTAGAAGCTTTCTTT. This rearrangement joins TRBV21-1 to TRBJ1-1. TRBV21-1 is a pseudogene segment. The CDR3 is 12 residues long.

This clone was detected once. The rearrangement uses TRBV19 and TRBJ1-4; D might be TRBD1 (6 bases). From germline, CDR1 is LNHDA and CDR2 SQIVND (reference sequence). The CDR3 has 15 amino acids. The V end was cut by 5 bases, the J end by 7 bases, with 17 bases between. This chain's CDR3 is CASSWGGNAGEKLFF. CDR3 coding DNA: TGTGCCAGTAGTTGGGGGGGCAATGCAGGTGAAAAACTGTTTTTT.

Written as DNA, the CDR3 is TGTGCCTGGAGGGGGAAGCCGGGCGGAGACACCATATATTTT. Translating it yields CAWRGKPGGDTIYF. The V call is TRBV30, the J call TRBJ1-3; D uncertain. The CDR3 covers 14 residues. Looked up from germline, CDR1 is GTSNPN and CDR2 is SVGIG (reference sequence). The V end was cut by 3 bases, the J end by 8 bases, with 17 bases between.

The chain uses TRBV10-3 and TRBJ1-1; D is unclear. The CDR3 is made up of 15 amino acids. V was trimmed by 0 bases and J by 3 bases, leaving 11 bases between them. The germline V gene encodes CDR1 ENHRY and CDR2 SYGVKD. Written as DNA, the CDR3 is TGTGCCATCAGTGAGTCTGGGAGTGGGGACACTGAAGCTTTCTTT. Residues: CAISESGSGDTEAFF.

The V gene is TRBV29-1, the J gene TRBJ2-1; D is unclear. Germline CDR1 SQVTM, CDR2 ANQGSEA. This CDR3 spans 11 amino acids. V was pared by 7 bases and J by 4 bases, with 8 bases between. The CDR3 here is CSAESYNEQFF. The CDR3 DNA is TGCAGCGCCGAATCTTACAATGAGCAGTTCTTC.

Comment on this clone: The identical CDR3 is also encoded by other nucleotide sequences in the sample. The CDR3 coding sequence is TGCGCCAGCTTTCCGGGGACAGCGAACACTGAAGCTTTCTTT. It specifies CASFPGTANTEAFF. The chain carries TRBV5-1 and TRBJ1-1; TRBD1 matches at 7 bases. V was pared by 7 bases and J by 1 base, with 7 bases of the junction left unmatched. CDR3 length equals 14 residues. Germline V CDR1 and CDR2: SGHRS, YFSETQ.